This T cell receptor beta chain was captured by sequencing in a study of T cell responses to AZD1222 COVID-19 vaccine (dated by TCRdb to 2020 to 2022). With respect to the entire study: TCR sequencing was performed for 233 trial participants, of whom about 200 were given two doses of AZD1222 and some 26 were given two doses of MenACWY control vaccine. Enrollment into the trials was organized by age into subgroups of 18-55, 56-69 and 70-plus years, and those subgroups contained approximately 150, 30 and 60 TCR-sequenced participants, respectively.

The CDR3 regions of human TCRbeta chains were subjected to immunosequencing. The source study handled its data this way. Repertoire TCRs were matched against a reference library of SARS-CoV-2-specific TCRs generated with the MIRA antigen-specificity platform. Breadth was defined as the fraction of unique TCRs that were SARS-CoV-2-associated, and depth was defined as the fraction of total T cells that were SARS-CoV-2-associated. Each spike-specific TCR was assigned to its reactive spike region and to a CD4 or CD8 class using the MIRA data. Log10-transformed breadth and depth values were compared by one-way ANOVA with Sidak's multiple comparisons tests. Sourced from immuneACCESS, this table was stored by TCRdb with only in-frame sequences that have V and J called. A share of the clones is absent; for the studies checked, an unresolved V gene accounts for under half, and the remainder has no known explanation. V, J and clone size reflect that table, while D and trimming were determined from the DNA. Counted in this sample were 100,000 to 150,000 clones; approximately 85% of them appeared once. The ten largest clones represent approximately 4.4% of the sample.

The paper's findings and limits, for the study overall: Spike-specific TCR breadth and depth rose significantly after two AZD1222 doses compared with day 0 and with MenACWY recipients. The vaccine-associated CD4 TCRs covered the entire spike protein, and the dominant responses fell in regions 160-218 and 743-854. The 56-69-year group was small, and its depth increase did not reach significance, likely because of low power. Because no day 14 peak-response samples were available, the repertoires could be characterized only after the peak T cell response. Conclusions about previously exposed vaccinees were limited because only six AZD1222 recipients were SARS-CoV-2 seropositive at baseline. Reportedly, close to half of the unique spike-specific TCRs recognized epitopes lying outside the regions that are mutated in the B.1.351 and B.1.1.7 variants. Participants were mostly white British, with more females than males. The authors suggested clonal diversity may have been underestimated.

Interpreted using the paper, the time point label stands for: about 28 days (+/-7) after the second vaccine dose. AZD1222 recipients given second doses at about 4 weeks or at about 12 weeks were pooled, since spike-specific TCR depth and breadth were not found to differ between the two schedules. The vaccinee samples were drawn from two UK trials, COV001 and COV002, one of which was a single-blind randomized controlled phase 2/3 trial testing AZD1222 (ChAdOx1 nCoV-19) in healthy adults. Trial participant PBMC samples were collected at day 0 and day 28 after the second dose for TCRbeta chain sequencing. This clone was found once. No cognate antigen has been identified for it. Base qualities are not at hand, and no much larger clone is one base apart. From cysteine to phenylalanine, the CDR3 is 11 amino acids long. Only the CDR3 portion is preserved as DNA: 33 bases, with reading frame beginning at the first base. V drops 7 bases and J drops 11 bases, leaving 14 bases in between.

This TCR was sampled from an adult who received the AZD1222 COVID-19 vaccine. This sequence uses TRBV12-3 or TRBV12-4 and TRBJ1-1; the D gene is not confidently resolved. Sequenced here: peripheral blood, sampled 28 days after the second AZD1222 dose. The sequence in DNA is TGTGCCAGCACCTCACGGTCAGAGGCTTTCTTT. Its protein reads: CASTSRSEAFF.